This record covers a single T cell receptor beta chain. This clone came up once. Its specific antigen is unknown. Per-base quality was not reported, and no clone a single base away is much larger than it. The CDR3 regions of human TCRbeta chains were analyzed by immunosequencing. The authors' pipeline ran thus. Repertoire TCRs were matched against a reference library of SARS-CoV-2-specific TCRs generated with the MIRA antigen-specificity platform. Breadth was defined as the fraction of unique TCRs that were SARS-CoV-2-associated, and depth was defined as the fraction of total T cells that were SARS-CoV-2-associated. Using the MIRA data, each spike-specific TCR was mapped to the spike region that the TCR reacts to and placed in a CD4 or CD8 class. Log10-transformed breadth and depth values were compared by one-way ANOVA with Sidak's multiple comparisons tests. TCRdb retrieved this table from immuneACCESS and kept in-frame rearrangements only. Not all clones are present; in checked studies, unresolved V genes account for under half, and no reason is known for the remainder. V and J calls and clone size are given by that table; D and trimming were obtained from the DNA. Here the sample has 150,000 or so clones; 92% occur a single time. Together, the top ten hold about 3.8% of the sample.

This entry comes from a study of T cell responses to AZD1222 COVID-19 vaccine (dated by TCRdb to about 2021). In the study overall: TCR sequencing was performed for 230 to 250 trial participants, of whom 200 to 210 were given two doses of AZD1222 and about 25 were given two doses of MenACWY control vaccine. Trial participants were enrolled by age into 18-55, 56-69 and 70-plus year subgroups, with around 150, 28 and 57 TCR-sequenced participants respectively. Overall study outcomes, separate from this receptor: Conclusions about previously exposed vaccinees are limited, since just five to seven AZD1222 recipients were seropositive for SARS-CoV-2 at baseline. CD4 TCRs associated with the vaccine covered the entire spike protein, and the dominant responses were in regions 160-218 and 743-854. In the small 56-69-year group, the increase in depth fell short of significance, most likely because of low power. Because no day 14 peak-response samples were available, the repertoires could be characterized only after the peak T cell response. After two AZD1222 doses, both the breadth and the depth of spike-specific TCRs were significantly higher than at day 0 and than in MenACWY recipients. Epitopes outside the regions mutated in the B.1.351 and B.1.1.7 variants were reportedly recognized by nearly half of the unique spike-specific TCRs. Participants were mostly white British, with more females than males. The authors suggested clonal diversity may have been underestimated.

Interpreted using the paper, the time point label stands for: about 28 days (+/-7) after the second vaccine dose. AZD1222 recipients whose second dose came at about 4 weeks and those whose second dose came at about 12 weeks were combined into one group, since spike-specific TCR depth and breadth did not differ between the two schedules. The vaccinee samples were drawn from two UK trials, COV001 and COV002, one of which was a single-blind randomized controlled phase 2/3 trial testing AZD1222 (ChAdOx1 nCoV-19) in healthy adults. Trial participant PBMC samples were collected at day 0 and day 28 after the second dose for TCRbeta chain sequencing. The V and J ends are trimmed by 0 bases and 9 bases, leaving 17 bases between them. The CDR3 sequence holds 15 residues, the cysteine and phenylalanine included. The read is trimmed to its CDR3 DNA, 45 bases read in frame from base 1. In the germline V gene, CDR1 corresponds to LGHNA and CDR2 to YNFKEQ.

The V and J segments used are TRBV4-2 and TRBJ1-2; the D gene lacks a confident call. Sequences were derived from peripheral blood, sampled 28 days after the second AZD1222 dose. The receptor was derived from an adult who received the AZD1222 COVID-19 vaccine. The DNA is as follows: TGTGCCAGCAGCCAAGACATAGGGAGATTACGAAGCTACACCTTC. Its translation is CASSQDIGRLRSYTF.